The source of this T cell receptor beta chain is a study of siplizumab effects on memory and regulatory T cells. Around 100,000 TCR templates per sample were assayed. Generated by immunoSEQ multiplex PCR, the TCRdb table keeps only in-frame clones and is missing some. This table holds about 100,000 clones, 91% found once. CDR3 length: 15 amino acids. Germline V gene sequence: CDR1 MGHRA, CDR2 YSYEKL. V lost 3 bases and J 5 bases, leaving 16 bases between the germline ends. The chain links TRBV4-1 to TRBJ2-5; TRBD2 might be the D (6 bases). The source is a human donor in good health. The sample comprised CD4+ T cells sorted from blood. The CDR3 DNA reads as TGCGCCAGCAGCCACCCGACTAGGAATTCGGAGACCCAGTACTTC. This codes for CASSHPTRNSETQYF.